The present TCR beta chain was sequenced within a study of blood T cell repertoires in COVID-19 (dated by TCRdb to the early 2020s). With regard to the full study: Collaborator samples came from the United States, Italy and Spain and covered acute and convalescent phases of COVID-19. The prospective study material was composed of cDNA or gDNA derived from T cells, B-cell-depleted T cells, or PBMCs. The dataset comprised deeply sampled blood TCRbeta repertoires from subjects exposed to, actively infected with, or recovered from COVID-19. The repertoires were released in a freely available public database meant as a resource for research on the immune response to SARS-CoV-2. The samples were drawn from the first 160 participants of the ongoing ImmuneRACE study and from 950 to 1,500 subjects provided by 6 global collaborators. Nearly every sample came with metadata listing a de-identified subject ID, COVID-19 status, age in years and sex. Where available, HLA class I and class II types were taken from metadata supplied by the sample provider and were not determined by assay-based typing. General conclusions and limits of the study: Clinical and demographic metadata were provided uncurated, with the amount varying by source and participant.

Each collaborating institution followed its own protocols to collect whole blood in K2EDTA tubes. Collaborator samples were shipped for TCRbeta analysis as frozen whole blood, isolated PBMCs, or DNA extracted from either sample type. This clone has more than one count but fewer than ten. This receptor's antigen is unknown. Per-nucleotide qualities are absent, and no much larger clonotype sits a single base away. TCRbeta CDR3 regions were amplified from genomic DNA using the immunoSEQ Assay, a bias-controlled multiplex PCR. As for the authors' bioinformatics: Nucleated cell counts per sample were estimated from amplification of reference gene primers within the assay. To quantify the absolute abundance of each unique TCRbeta CDR3 rearrangement, sequence reads were collapsed and filtered. For each sample, productive Simpson clonality was calculated by taking the square root of Simpson's diversity index across productive rearrangements. TCRdb obtained this table from immuneACCESS and retained in-frame rearrangements with V and J assigned. These tables miss some clones; where compared with another copy, unresolved V genes account for less than half of the shortfall, and the remainder is unexplained. The V and J calls and clone size come from that table; D and trimming were worked out from the DNA. Recorded for this sample are approximately 180,000 clones; over 75% of them occurred a single time. Approximately 10% of the sample comes from the top ten.

Specimen: peripheral blood. The receptor was derived from a human donor with active or convalescent COVID-19. The donor label of this sample is uncertain.

The sequenced DNA: TGTGCCAGCAGTTACTCTCCCGGAGCCAAGAACACTGAAGCTTTCTTT. Its amino acids are CASSYSPGAKNTEAFF. The chain is made from TRBV6-5 and TRBJ1-1; no D gene can be assigned with confidence. CDR1 and CDR2 are read off the germline V gene as MNHEY and SVGAGI. V lost 0 bases and J lost 1 base; the stretch between them is 12 bases long. Including cysteine and phenylalanine, the CDR3 has 16 amino acids. CDR3 DNA is the only sequence kept; it has 48 bases, read in frame from the first base.